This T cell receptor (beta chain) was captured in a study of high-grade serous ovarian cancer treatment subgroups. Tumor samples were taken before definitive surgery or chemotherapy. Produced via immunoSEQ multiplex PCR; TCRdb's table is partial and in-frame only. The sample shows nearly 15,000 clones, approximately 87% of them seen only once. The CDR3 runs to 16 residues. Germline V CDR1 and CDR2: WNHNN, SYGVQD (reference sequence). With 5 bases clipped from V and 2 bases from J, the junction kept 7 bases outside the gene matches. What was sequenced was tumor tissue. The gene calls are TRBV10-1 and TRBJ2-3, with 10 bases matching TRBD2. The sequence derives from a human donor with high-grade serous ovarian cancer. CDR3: CASSYSSGGATDTQYF. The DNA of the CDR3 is TGCGCCAGCAGTTACTCTAGCGGGGGTGCCACAGATACGCAGTATTTT.